This T cell receptor beta chain was identified in a study of type 1 regulatory T cells. Study overall: This in vitro CD4 product, T-allo10, is enriched for Tr1 cells and alloantigen-specific.

TCRdb reprocessed the reads with MiXCR, giving one entry per CDR3 protein. This table holds approximately 97,000 distinct CDR3 sequences, about 28% found once. This clonotype turned up a few times. Germline assignment: CDR1 SGHRS and CDR2 YFSETQ. V lost 3 bases, J lost 1 base, and 8 bases stayed unmatched. This CDR3 has 16 amino acids. Sequenced sample: CD4+ T cells, either the whole sample or a sorted fraction (not recorded which). This clonotype was sampled from a human donor in good health. This chain connects TRBV5-1 to TRBJ2-3; the match to TRBD1 covers 7 bases. The CDR3 loop is CASSSTWQGGTDTQYF. The CDR3 DNA follows: TGCGCCAGCAGCTCTACCTGGCAGGGGGGCACAGATACGCAGTATTTT. The variable domain in full, with the rest retrieved from reference TRBV5-1 and TRBJ2-3, is KAGVTQTPRYLIKTRGQQVTLSCSPISGHRSVSWYQQTPGQGLQFLFEYFSETQRNKGNFPGRFSGRQFSNSRSEMNVSTLELGDSALYLCASSSTWQGGTDTQYFGPGTRLTVL.